The sequence of this T cell receptor (beta chain) was determined in a study of blood T cell repertoires in COVID-19. Whole-study context: Researchers got acute and convalescent COVID-19 samples from the United States, Italy and Spain.

Recruits, aged 18 to 89 years, lived in 20 to 30 US areas. Data came from immunoSEQ multiplex PCR; TCRdb stores just in-frame clones and leaves some out. The profile shows about 270,000 clones, approximately 90% of them singletons. This CDR3 has 16 amino acids. Germline assignment: CDR1 SEHNR and CDR2 FQNEAQ (reference sequence). Trimming cost V 1 base and J 3 bases, with 13 bases left between them. Sequencing was carried out using PBMCs or T cells enriched from blood (not recorded which). The receptor was derived from a man aged 35-49 years who had been exposed to COVID-19. The rearrangement links TRBV7-9 to TRBJ1-5; D ambiguous. The CDR3 protein is CASSLGATTSNQPQHF. For the CDR3, the DNA is TGTGCCAGCAGCTTAGGGGCCACAACCTCCAATCAGCCCCAGCATTTT.